This T cell receptor (beta chain) appears in the sequencing data of a study of OX40 agonist ivuxolimab in advanced cancers. Study-wide findings and caveats: Still undetermined is the antigen specificity of the expanded peripheral T cells. Circulating CD4+ and CD8+ T cells showed clonal expansion by week 6 at 0.1 to 3.0 mg/kg. Expanded clones were, on average, more numerous in CD8+ T cells than in CD4+.

This CDR3 region has 15 residues. Germline-derived CDR1 and CDR2 are SGHDT and YYEEEE. Trimming left V 4 bases short and J 1 base short, with 12 bases between. Points on this clone: What it binds is unknown.

The assay was immunoSEQ multiplex PCR, and TCRdb's table has in-frame clones only and misses some. The sample consists of over 60,000 clones, 84% of them appearing once. Sequencing was performed on CD4+ or CD8+ T cells sorted from blood, taken in a trial of the OX40 agonist ivuxolimab. The origin of this receptor is an adult with an advanced solid tumor such as melanoma, head and neck, liver or kidney cancer. The V and J genes are TRBV5-6 and TRBJ1-5, with D unclear. CDR3 sequence reads: CASSHRTRSNQPQHF. The CDR3 DNA reads TGTGCCAGCAGCCACCGGACTCGAAGCAATCAGCCCCAGCATTTT.